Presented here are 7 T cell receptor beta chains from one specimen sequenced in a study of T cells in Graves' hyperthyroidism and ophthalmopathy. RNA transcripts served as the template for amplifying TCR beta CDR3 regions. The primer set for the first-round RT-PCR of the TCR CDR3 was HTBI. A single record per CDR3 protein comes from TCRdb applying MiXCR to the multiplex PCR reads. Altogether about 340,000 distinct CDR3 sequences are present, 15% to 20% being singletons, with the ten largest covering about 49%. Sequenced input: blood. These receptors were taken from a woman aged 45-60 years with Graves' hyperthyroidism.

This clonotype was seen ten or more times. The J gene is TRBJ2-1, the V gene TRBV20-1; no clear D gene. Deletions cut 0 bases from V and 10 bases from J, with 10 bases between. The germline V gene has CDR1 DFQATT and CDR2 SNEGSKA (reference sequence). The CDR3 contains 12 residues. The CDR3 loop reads CSARDVEGEQFF. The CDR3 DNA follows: TGCAGTGCTAGAGATGTTGAAGGGGAGCAGTTCTTC.

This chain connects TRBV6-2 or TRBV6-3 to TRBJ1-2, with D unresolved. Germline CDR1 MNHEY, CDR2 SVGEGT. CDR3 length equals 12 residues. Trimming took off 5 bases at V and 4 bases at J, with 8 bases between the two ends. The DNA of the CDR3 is TGTGCCAGCAGTCGTCCAGTCTATGGCTACACCTTC. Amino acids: CASSRPVYGYTF.

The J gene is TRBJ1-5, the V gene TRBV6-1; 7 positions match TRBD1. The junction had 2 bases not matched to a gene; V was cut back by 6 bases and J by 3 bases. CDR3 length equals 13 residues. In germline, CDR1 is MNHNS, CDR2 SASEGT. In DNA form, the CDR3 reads TGTGCCAGCAGCCAGGGGGACAATCAGCCCCAGCATTTT. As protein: CASSQGDNQPQHF.

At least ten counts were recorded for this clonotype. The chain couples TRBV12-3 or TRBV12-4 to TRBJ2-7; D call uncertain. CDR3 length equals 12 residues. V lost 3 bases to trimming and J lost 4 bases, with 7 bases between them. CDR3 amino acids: CASSFLWYEQYF. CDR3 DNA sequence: TGTGCCAGCAGTTTCCTCTGGTACGAGCAGTACTTC.

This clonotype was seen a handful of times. The CDR3 protein is CSALGLASTGELFF. The CDR3 bases are TGCAGTGCCCTGGGACTAGCGAGCACCGGGGAGCTGTTTTTT. The chain couples TRBV20-1 to TRBJ2-2, with 10 bases aligning to TRBD2. The CDR3 extends over 14 amino acids. J gave up 4 bases and V 6 bases, and 5 bases lay outside the gene matches. CDR1 and CDR2 (germline): DFQATT, SNEGSKA (reference sequence).

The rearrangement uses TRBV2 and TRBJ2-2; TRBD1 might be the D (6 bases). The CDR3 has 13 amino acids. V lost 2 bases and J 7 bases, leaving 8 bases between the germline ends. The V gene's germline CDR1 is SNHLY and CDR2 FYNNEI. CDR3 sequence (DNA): TGTGCCAGCAGTGAAACAGGGCACGGGGAGCTGTTTTTT. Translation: CASSETGHGELFF.

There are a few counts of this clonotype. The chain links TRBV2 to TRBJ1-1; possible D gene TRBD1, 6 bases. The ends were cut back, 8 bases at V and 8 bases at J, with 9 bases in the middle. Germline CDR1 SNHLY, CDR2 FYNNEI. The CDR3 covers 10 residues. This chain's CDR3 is CASAGGEAFF. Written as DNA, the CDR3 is TGTGCCAGCGCCGGGGGCGAAGCTTTCTTT.